This entry lists 10 T cell receptor beta chains sequenced from one sample in a study of blood T cell repertoires in COVID-19. Produced via immunoSEQ multiplex PCR; TCRdb's table is partial and in-frame only. The table records around 250,000 clones, more than 85% of them present only once. Sequenced material: peripheral blood. These receptors came from a woman aged 70-85 years with active or convalescent COVID-19.

The chain combines TRBV9 with TRBJ2-6, with TRBD2 as a possible D gene (6 bases). Trimming took off 1 base at V and 0 bases at J, with 14 bases between the two ends. Germline-derived CDR1 and CDR2 are SGDLS and YYNGEE. The CDR3 loop spans 18 amino acids. The CDR3 DNA follows: TGTGCCAGCAGCGTACGATACGGGGGTATCTCTGGGGCCAACGTCCTGACTTTC. This gives the protein CASSVRYGGISGANVLTF.

The chain has TRBV12-5 and TRBJ1-4, with D tentatively TRBD1 (5 bases). V shed 1 base and J shed 1 base, with 16 bases lying between them. The V gene's germline CDR1 is LGHNT and CDR2 FRNRAP. The CDR3 has 18 amino acids. The CDR3 protein is CASGLGRGAGLTNEKLFF. Written as DNA, the CDR3 is TGTGCTAGTGGTTTGGGGCGCGGGGCTGGGTTAACTAATGAAAAACTGTTTTTT.

For the CDR3, the DNA is TGCGCCAGCAGCTCGGTGGAGGGGGCGAGGTCTTTCTTT. This gives the protein CASSSVEGARSFF. The J gene is TRBJ1-1, the V gene TRBV5-1, with TRBD1 identical over 7 bases. CDR1 is SGHRS, CDR2 YFSETQ, per germline. V lost 3 bases, J lost 12 bases, and 11 bases stayed unmatched. This CDR3 comprises 13 residues.

The chain recombines TRBV29-1 with TRBJ2-7; TRBD2 is a possible D gene (5 bases). V lost 2 bases and J 2 bases, leaving 16 bases between the germline ends. The CDR3 loop spans 15 amino acids. Germline assignment: CDR1 SQVTM and CDR2 ANQGSEA. The CDR3 DNA follows: TGCAGCGTTGAACAGAGTATAACGGGGACCTACGAGCAGTACTTC. It encodes CSVEQSITGTYEQYF.

The rearrangement uses TRBV11-2 and TRBJ1-5, with D uncertain. Germline lookup yields CDR1 SGHAT and CDR2 FQNNGV. The V end lost 1 base, the J end lost 5 bases, and 9 bases lay between the germline ends. CDR3 size: 14 residues. The CDR3 region is CASSLGSEDQPQHF. DNA of the CDR3: TGTGCCAGCAGCTTAGGGTCGGAGGATCAGCCCCAGCATTTT.

This clone was found once. V gene TRBV23-1 combines with J gene TRBJ2-3, with a weak D call TRBD1 (5 bases). TRBV23-1 qualifies as an ORF whose function is uncertain. With 3 bases removed from V and 4 bases from J, the gap between germline ends came to 20 bases. The CDR3 has 17 residues. This chain's CDR3 is CASSQPPRARESDTQYF. DNA of the CDR3: TGCGCCAGCAGTCAGCCTCCGCGCGCCAGGGAATCAGATACGCAGTATTTT.

The chain carries TRBV6-6 and TRBJ1-5; the match to TRBD1 covers 8 bases. V was pared by 7 bases and J by 3 bases, with 8 bases of the junction left unmatched. Germline V gives CDR1 MNHNY, CDR2 SVGAGI (reference sequence). This CDR3 comprises 15 residues. The CDR3 spells CASNLDRVLNQPQHF. The CDR3 DNA reads as TGTGCCAGCAACCTGGACAGGGTCCTCAATCAGCCCCAGCATTTT.

Written as DNA, the CDR3 is TGTGCCAGCAGCTTGGAGGGAGCAGGTCTGGTTGAGGGCTACACCTTC. This codes for CASSLEGAGLVEGYTF. The rearrangement uses TRBV5-4 and TRBJ1-2; no clear D gene. V dropped 0 bases and J dropped 8 bases, with 20 bases sitting between them. The CDR3 covers 16 residues. CDR1 SGHNT and CDR2 YYREEE come from the germline V gene (reference sequence).

This clone is a singleton in its sample. J is TRBJ2-7 and V is TRBV7-9; the match to TRBD1 covers 7 bases. Trimming cost V 1 base and J 1 base; bases outside gene matches: 7. The CDR3 has 16 amino acids. CDR1 SEHNR and CDR2 FQNEAQ come from the germline V gene (reference sequence). The DNA of the CDR3 is TGTGCCAGCAGCTTAGGATGGGGACAGAGTTCCTACGAGCAGTACTTC. This gives the protein CASSLGWGQSSYEQYF.

This sequence joins TRBV7-3 and TRBJ2-1, with D possibly matching TRBD1 (5 bases). V gave up 3 bases and J gave up 6 bases, with 12 bases separating them. The CDR3 runs to 14 residues. The germline V gene has CDR1 SGHTA and CDR2 FQGTGA. CDR3 in amino acids: CASSLAGPRNEQFF. The CDR3 coding sequence is TGTGCCAGCAGCTTGGCAGGGCCTCGCAATGAGCAGTTCTTC.